This T cell receptor beta chain was sequenced for a study of blood T cell repertoires in COVID-19. The CDR3 is 13 residues long. V lost 2 bases and J 4 bases, leaving 9 bases between the germline ends. Germline CDR1 and CDR2: GTSNPN and SVGIG (reference sequence). Generated by immunoSEQ multiplex PCR, the TCRdb table keeps only in-frame clones and is missing some. Among under 300,000 clones listed, around 82% were seen once. Sequenced input: peripheral blood. J is TRBJ1-5 and V is TRBV30, with D perhaps matching TRBD1 (6 bases). The source of this sequence is a woman between 45 and 65 years old who had recovered from COVID-19. The CDR3 DNA sequence: TGTGCCTGGAGTTTTAGGGGGAATCAGCCCCAGCATTTT. Translating gives CAWSFRGNQPQHF.